The 20 T cell receptor beta chains listed next were all sequenced from one sample in a study of molecular identifiers for immune sequencing clone quantification. MiXCR, applied by TCRdb to the PCR reads, yields one record per CDR3 protein. The sample lists about half a million distinct CDR3 sequences, less than 30% occurring once. The source material was naive CD8+ T cells from blood, with Jurkat cell RNA spiked in. Stated subset: FACS-sorted CD8+CD4-CCR7+CD45RA+ naive T cells. Receptors were obtained from a human donor in good health. Some libraries in this study had Jurkat cell RNA spiked in.

This clonotype was seen ten or more times. Here the CDR3 DNA reads TGTGCCAGCAGTTTAGTACAGGGGGGCAATCAGCCCCAGCATTTT. This translates into CASSLVQGGNQPQHF. The J gene is TRBJ1-5, the V gene TRBV28, with 8 bases lining up with TRBD1. The CDR3 runs to 15 residues. In germline, CDR1 is MDHEN, CDR2 SYDVKM. V was clipped by 2 bases and J by 2 bases; unmatched bases: 2.

Worth noting for this clonotype: Being one base from a much bigger clone, this may be a read error. The genes are TRBV7-9 and TRBJ2-3; 11 nucleotides agree with TRBD2. Germline V CDR1 and CDR2: SEHNR, FQNEAQ (reference sequence). The junction had 11 bases not matched to a gene; V was cut back by 7 bases and J by 5 bases. CDR3 size: 16 residues. The CDR3 is CASIQPLAGGKDTQYF. DNA for the CDR3: TGTGCCAGCATCCAGCCCCTAGCGGGGGGAAAAGATACGCAGTATTTT.

This clonotype occurred a few times. The chain joins TRBV7-9 to TRBJ2-3, with D perhaps matching TRBD1 (6 bases). The CDR3 is 14 amino acids. The ends were cut back, 5 bases at V and 2 bases at J, with 11 bases in the middle. The V gene's germline CDR1 is SEHNR and CDR2 FQNEAQ (reference sequence). CDR3 coding DNA: TGTGCCAGCAGCCGGACAGCGCACACAGATACGCAGTATTTT. Translating gives CASSRTAHTDTQYF. The variable domain in full, completed from reference TRBV7-9 and TRBJ2-3, reads DTGVSQNPRHKITKRGQNVTFRCDPISEHNRLYWYRQTLGQGPEFLTYFQNEAQLEKSRLLSDRFSAERPKGSFSTLEIQRTEQGDSAMYLCASSRTAHTDTQYFGPGTRLTVL.

The table lists this clonotype with a few counts. CDR3 sequence reads: CSVLRAGSSYEQYF. In DNA form, the CDR3 reads TGCAGCGTCCTACGTGCGGGCAGCTCCTACGAGCAGTACTTC. The rearrangement links TRBV29-1 to TRBJ2-7; tentative D call: TRBD2 (5 bases). Trimming removed 6 bases at V and 0 bases at J, with 15 bases between. The CDR3 is 14 amino acids. Per germline, CDR1 SQVTM and CDR2 ANQGSEA.

This clonotype was seen many times. The chain uses TRBV12-3 or TRBV12-4 and TRBJ1-1; tentative D call: TRBD1 (5 bases). The CDR3 length is 17 residues. V was shortened by 3 bases and J by 2 bases, with 19 bases between the two germline ends. CDR3 loop: CASSLGQGPILNTEAFF. CDR3 nucleotides: TGTGCCAGCAGTTTGGGGCAGGGTCCCATCCTCAACACTGAAGCTTTCTTT.

The chain recombines TRBV5-8 with TRBJ1-1; D uncertain. V was trimmed by 1 base and J by 4 bases, leaving 14 bases between them. Looked up from germline, CDR1 is SGHTS and CDR2 is YDEGEE. CDR3 length: 15 amino acids. CDR3 sequence reads: CASSLIGGLSTEAFF. The CDR3 nucleotides read TGTGCCAGCAGCTTGATCGGAGGGCTGTCCACTGAAGCTTTCTTT.

The chain recombines TRBV20-1 with TRBJ2-7; 7 nucleotides line up with TRBD2. Per germline, CDR1 DFQATT and CDR2 SNEGSKA (reference sequence). J was trimmed by 0 bases and V by 5 bases; bases with no gene match: 13. CDR3 length: 16 amino acids. Written as DNA, the CDR3 is TGCAGTGCTCCCCCCGGGGAGGGATCATTCTCCTACGAGCAGTACTTC. Amino acid sequence: CSAPPGEGSFSYEQYF.

This clonotype was seen repeatedly, ten times or more. The chain carries TRBV15 and TRBJ2-2; perhaps TRBD2 as D (6 bases). The ends were cut back, 2 bases at V and 1 base at J, with 11 bases in the middle. CDR3 length equals 16 residues. In germline, CDR1 is LNHNV, CDR2 YYDKDF (reference sequence). This CDR3 reads CATSRTPGLNTGELFF. The CDR3 bases are TGTGCCACCAGCAGAACCCCGGGACTGAACACCGGGGAGCTGTTTTTT.

In this sample, this clonotype turned up many times. The chain couples TRBV29-1 to TRBJ2-2; 8 positions agree with TRBD2. Trimming took 6 bases from V and 5 from J; bases not matched to a gene: 8. CDR3 length: 14 amino acids. Germline V gene lookup returns CDR1 SQVTM and CDR2 ANQGSEA. CDR3 amino acids: CSVHSGSGTGELFF. CDR3 in DNA: TGCAGCGTCCACAGCGGGAGTGGGACCGGGGAGCTGTTTTTT.

Details on this clonotype: Because the CDR3's place on the DNA is in doubt, the DNA is left out and the CDR3 is given as listed by TCRdb. V usage is TRBV7-5 and J usage is TRBJ2-7; the table's TRBD1 call for D was not verified on the DNA. TRBV7-5 is an annotated pseudogene. The CDR3 has 15 amino acids, counting both end residues. This CDR3 is CISVPEASGQPEEYF.

A remark on this clonotype: At one of its ends the junction is not consistent with the germline gene, which may arise from a read error. This chain uses TRBV20-1 with TRBJ1-2; 7 bases are a match to TRBD1. From germline, CDR1 is DFQATT and CDR2 SNEGSKA (reference sequence). This CDR3 has 14 residues. CDR3 sequence: CSARDPRGGYGYIF. DNA of the CDR3: TGCAGTGCTAGAGATCCGCGAGGGGGCTATGGCTACATCTTC.

There are many counts of this clonotype. This sequence joins TRBV28 and TRBJ1-1; a possible D gene is TRBD1 (5 bases). V shed 5 bases and J shed 11 bases, with 21 bases lying between them. The CDR3 is made up of 14 amino acids. Germline V lookup: CDR1 MDHEN, CDR2 SYDVKM. The DNA for the CDR3 is TGTGCCAGCAGTCGGGACCCAGGAGGACATGGGGCTTTCTTT. The encoded protein is CASSRDPGGHGAFF.

This clonotype was recorded a few times. This sequence joins TRBV7-8 and TRBJ2-1; TRBD1 aligns across 8 bases. The CDR3 has 15 amino acids. Germline-derived CDR1 and CDR2 are SGHVS and FQNEAQ. With 5 bases clipped from V and 6 bases from J, the junction kept 9 bases outside the gene matches. CDR3 amino acids: CASSADRGSPNEQFF. In nucleotides, the CDR3 is TGTGCCAGCAGCGCCGACAGGGGTTCCCCCAATGAGCAGTTCTTC.

With regard to this clonotype: This sequence may be a read error, since a much larger clone differs from it by one base. As the CDR3 is not closed by the conserved phenylalanine or tryptophan, this likely results from a read error. The gene calls are TRBV27 and TRBJ2-7, with D possibly being TRBD1 or TRBD2 (6 bases each). The germline V gene has CDR1 MNHEY and CDR2 SMNVEV (reference sequence). V was pared by 2 bases and J by 3 bases, with 14 bases between. CDR3 length: 15 amino acids. CDR3 DNA sequence: TGTGCCAGCAGTTTAAGAGGGGGGACGTACTACGAGCAGTACTCC. Its translation is CASSLRGGTYYEQYS.

This clonotype was observed a handful of times. DNA for the CDR3: TGTGCCAGAAGAAGGGAAACTAACTATGGCTACACCTTC. Protein sequence: CARRRETNYGYTF. The chain links TRBV2 to TRBJ1-2; D remains unclear. Germline loops: CDR1 SNHLY, CDR2 FYNNEI. The CDR3 spans 13 residues. The V and J ends lost 9 bases and 0 bases respectively, with 11 bases between them.

This clonotype was recorded at least ten times. The chain carries TRBV14 and TRBJ2-1, with D perhaps TRBD1 (6 bases). Trimming cost V 0 bases and J 14 bases, with 20 bases left between them. This CDR3 region has 15 residues. CDR1 and CDR2 from the germline V gene are SGHDN and FVKESK. CDR3 protein: CASSQEGFGTQGEFF. The CDR3 region has the DNA TGTGCCAGCAGCCAAGAAGGCTTCGGGACACAGGGAGAGTTCTTC.

The CDR3 coding sequence is TGTGCCAGCAGAACGGGACACCTGAACACCGGGGAGCTGTTTTTT. Its protein product is CASRTGHLNTGELFF. The chain recombines TRBV9 with TRBJ2-2, with D possibly being TRBD1 (6 bases). The germline CDR1 and CDR2 sequences are SGDLS and YYNGEE. The V end was cut by 5 bases, the J end by 1 base, with 12 bases between. CDR3 length: 15 amino acids.

This clonotype was seen at least ten times. This chain uses TRBV4-3 with TRBJ2-7, with no clear D. The V and J ends lost 1 base and 0 bases respectively, with 7 bases between them. CDR3 length: 14 residues. Germline V gene lookup returns CDR1 LGHNA and CDR2 YSLEER. Here the CDR3 DNA reads TGCGCCAGCAGCCAAGGCCAGAGCTCCTACGAGCAGTACTTC. It yields the protein CASSQGQSSYEQYF.

The chain carries TRBV4-3 and TRBJ1-5, with D possibly being TRBD1 (5 bases). CDR3 length: 15 amino acids. Germline values: CDR1 LGHNA, CDR2 YSLEER. V shed 1 base and J shed 7 bases, with 14 bases lying between them. The CDR3 sequence is CASSQGKGLGQPQHF. The DNA of the CDR3 is TGCGCCAGCAGCCAAGGCAAGGGGCTTGGGCAGCCCCAGCATTTT.

The chain combines TRBV7-9 with TRBJ1-5; unclear D gene. Trimming pared 5 bases from V and 14 bases from J, leaving 25 bases between. There are 15 residues in the CDR3. CDR1 is SEHNR, CDR2 FQNEAQ, per germline (reference sequence). The CDR3 DNA sequence: TGTGCCAGCAGCCTATCACAGTGTAGCAATCTGCACAAGCATTTT. Translation gives CASSLSQCSNLHKHF.